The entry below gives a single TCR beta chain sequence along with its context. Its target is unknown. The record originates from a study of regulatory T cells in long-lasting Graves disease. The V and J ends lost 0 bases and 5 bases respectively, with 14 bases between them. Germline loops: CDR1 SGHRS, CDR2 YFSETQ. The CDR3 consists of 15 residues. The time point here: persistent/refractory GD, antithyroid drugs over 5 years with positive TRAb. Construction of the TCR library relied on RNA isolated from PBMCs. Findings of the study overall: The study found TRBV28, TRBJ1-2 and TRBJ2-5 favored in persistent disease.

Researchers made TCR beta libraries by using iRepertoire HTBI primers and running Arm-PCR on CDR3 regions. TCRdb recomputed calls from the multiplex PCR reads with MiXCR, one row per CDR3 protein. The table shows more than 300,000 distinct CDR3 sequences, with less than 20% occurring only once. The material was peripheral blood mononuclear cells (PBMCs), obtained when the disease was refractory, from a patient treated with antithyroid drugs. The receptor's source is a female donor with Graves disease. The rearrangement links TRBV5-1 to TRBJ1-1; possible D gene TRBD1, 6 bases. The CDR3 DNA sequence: TGCGCCAGCAGCTTGGGAGGGGGGCTGGGGACTGAAGCTTTCTTT. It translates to CASSLGGGLGTEAFF. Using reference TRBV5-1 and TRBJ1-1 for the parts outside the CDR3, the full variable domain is KAGVTQTPRYLIKTRGQQVTLSCSPISGHRSVSWYQQTPGQGLQFLFEYFSETQRNKGNFPGRFSGRQFSNSRSEMNVSTLELGDSALYLCASSLGGGLGTEAFFGQGTRLTVV.